This TCR beta chain is drawn from a study of cytomegalovirus exposure and HLA in healthy donors. This clone was found once. Antigen specificity is unknown. Study-wide results and caveats: TCR sequences were mostly rare, though some public TCRs occurred in many donors. V- and J-gene trimming in TCR beta was tied to a missense DCLRE1C variant by an analysis performed later. Most TCR beta V segments were productive about 90% or about 30% of the time in an earlier analysis.

PCR primers comprised 60 Vbeta and 13 Jbeta primers. TCRdb's copy holds only in-frame clones and misses some; the assay was immunoSEQ multiplex PCR. The data show around 200,000 clones, with 83% seen just once and around 1.4% held by the top ten. All the people who gave samples were healthy bone marrow donors. This clonotype was obtained from a girl aged 10 to 17 in good health and CMV-seronegative. The sample was PBMCs.

In nucleotides, the CDR3 is TGTGCCAGCAGCGGGGGCGGGACGAGGCAGCCCCAGCATTTT. Its protein is CASSGGGTRQPQHF. The rearrangement links TRBV9 to TRBJ1-5; TRBD1 might be the D (5 bases). The germline CDR1 and CDR2 sequences are SGDLS and YYNGEE. V shed 3 bases and J shed 7 bases, with 14 bases lying between them. The CDR3 runs to 14 residues.